The T cell receptor (beta chain) under discussion was sequenced for a study of T cells after posttransplantation cyclophosphamide. Sequenced by immunoSEQ multiplex PCR; TCRdb stores in-frame clones only, minus some. Sampling found fewer than 55,000 clones, none seen once. This clone was counted ten times or more. V gave up 4 bases and J gave up 4 bases; unmatched junction bases: 7. The CDR3 totals 15 residues. Per the germline V gene, CDR1 is SGHTA and CDR2 is FQGTGA. This sequence was found in a man aged 40-55 years in good health, CMV-negative, and a related stem cell transplant donor. This chain uses TRBV7-3 with TRBJ2-1, with TRBD1 matching over 7 bases. The sample was PBMCs. The CDR3 nucleotides read TGTGCCAGCAGCTCTCCCGGGACAGCTTACAATGAGCAGTTCTTC. As protein: CASSSPGTAYNEQFF.